The clone carrying this T cell receptor beta chain was detected once. Its antigen is not identified. The sample is drawn from a study of T cell responses to AZD1222 COVID-19 vaccine. General study points: Baseline seropositives among AZD1222 recipients totaled only five or six.

Data came from immunoSEQ multiplex PCR; TCRdb stores just in-frame clones and leaves some out. Of 45,000 or so clones detected, around 90% appear once; the ten largest clones hold 30% to 45%. Germline CDR1 is MNHEY and CDR2 is SMNVEV (reference sequence). There are 13 residues in the CDR3. V was clipped by 5 bases and J by 5 bases, with 12 bases between them. Investigators merged groups given second doses at roughly 4 or roughly 12 weeks. The gene calls are TRBV27 and TRBJ1-1; weak D call: TRBD1 (6 bases). This sequence was found in an adult who received the AZD1222 COVID-19 vaccine. The sample was peripheral blood, taken 28 days after the second AZD1222 dose. CDR3 DNA sequence: TGTGCCAGCAGTATGAAAGGGGGGACTGAAGCTTTCTTT. It specifies CASSMKGGTEAFF.